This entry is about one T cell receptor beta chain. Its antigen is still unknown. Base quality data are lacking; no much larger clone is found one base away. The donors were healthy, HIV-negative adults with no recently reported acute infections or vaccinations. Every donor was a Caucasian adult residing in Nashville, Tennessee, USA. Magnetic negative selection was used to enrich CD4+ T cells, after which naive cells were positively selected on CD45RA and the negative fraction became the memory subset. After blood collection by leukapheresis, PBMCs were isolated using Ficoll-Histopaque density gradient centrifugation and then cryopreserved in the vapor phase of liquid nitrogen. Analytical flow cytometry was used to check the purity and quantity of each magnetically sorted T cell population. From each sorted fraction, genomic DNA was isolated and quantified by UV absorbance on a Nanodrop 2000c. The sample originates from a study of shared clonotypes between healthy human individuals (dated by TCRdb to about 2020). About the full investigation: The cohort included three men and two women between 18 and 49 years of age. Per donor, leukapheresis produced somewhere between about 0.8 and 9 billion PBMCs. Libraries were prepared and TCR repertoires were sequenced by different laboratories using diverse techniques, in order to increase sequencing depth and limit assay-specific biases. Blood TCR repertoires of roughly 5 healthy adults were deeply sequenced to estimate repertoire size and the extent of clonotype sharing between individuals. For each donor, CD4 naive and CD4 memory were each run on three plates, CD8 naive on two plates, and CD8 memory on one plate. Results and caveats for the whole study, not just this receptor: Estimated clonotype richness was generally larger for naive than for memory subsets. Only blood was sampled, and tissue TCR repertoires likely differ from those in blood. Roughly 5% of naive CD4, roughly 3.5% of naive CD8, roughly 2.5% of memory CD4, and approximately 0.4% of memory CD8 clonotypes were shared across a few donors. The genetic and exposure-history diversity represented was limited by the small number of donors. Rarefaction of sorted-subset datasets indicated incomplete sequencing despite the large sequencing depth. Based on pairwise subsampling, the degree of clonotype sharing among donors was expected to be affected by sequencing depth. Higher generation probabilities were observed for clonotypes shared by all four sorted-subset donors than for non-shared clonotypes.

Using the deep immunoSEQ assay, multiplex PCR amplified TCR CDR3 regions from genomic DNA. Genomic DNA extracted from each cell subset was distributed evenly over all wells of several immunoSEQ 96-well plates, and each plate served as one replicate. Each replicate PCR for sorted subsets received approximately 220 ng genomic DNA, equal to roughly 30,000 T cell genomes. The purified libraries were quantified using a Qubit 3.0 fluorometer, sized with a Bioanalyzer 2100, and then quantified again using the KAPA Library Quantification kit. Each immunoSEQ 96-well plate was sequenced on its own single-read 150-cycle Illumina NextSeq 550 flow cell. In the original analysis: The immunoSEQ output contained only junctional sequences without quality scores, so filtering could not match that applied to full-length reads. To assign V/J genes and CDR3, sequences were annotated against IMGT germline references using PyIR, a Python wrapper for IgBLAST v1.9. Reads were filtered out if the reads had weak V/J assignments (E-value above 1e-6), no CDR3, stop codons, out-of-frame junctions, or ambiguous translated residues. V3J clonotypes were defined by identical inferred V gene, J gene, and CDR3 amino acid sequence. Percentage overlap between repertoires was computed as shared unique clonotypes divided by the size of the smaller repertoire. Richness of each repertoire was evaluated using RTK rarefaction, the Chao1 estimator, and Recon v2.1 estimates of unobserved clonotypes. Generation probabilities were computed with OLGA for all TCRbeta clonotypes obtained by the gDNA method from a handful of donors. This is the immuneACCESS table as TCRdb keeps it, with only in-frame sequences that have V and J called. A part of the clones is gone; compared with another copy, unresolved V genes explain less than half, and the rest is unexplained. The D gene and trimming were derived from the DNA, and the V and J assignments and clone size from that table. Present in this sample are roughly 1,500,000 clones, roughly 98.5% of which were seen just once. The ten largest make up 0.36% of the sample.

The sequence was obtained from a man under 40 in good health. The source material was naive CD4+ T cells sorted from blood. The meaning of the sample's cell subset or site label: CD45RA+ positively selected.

The CDR3 reads as follows: CASSPRAFGTSASMADTQYF. The DNA is as follows: TGTGCCAGCAGCCCCCGAGCGTTTGGGACTAGCGCGTCGATGGCAGATACGCAGTATTTT. The V and J genes are TRBV7-3 and TRBJ2-3, with TRBD2 matching 10 junction bases. Compared with germline, V lacks 5 bases and J lacks 4 bases; bases without a gene match: 21. Spanning cysteine to phenylalanine, the CDR3 consists of 20 amino acids. Here the CDR3 DNA is all that survives: 60 bases in frame from base 1. CDR1 and CDR2, per the germline V gene, are SGHTA and FQGTGA.